This T cell receptor beta chain emerged from a study of blood T cells in healthy people across ages. The CDR3 loop spans 15 amino acids. The germline gives CDR1 DFQATT, CDR2 SNEGSKA (reference sequence). Study results and caveats: Per million T cells, the diversity of TCR beta decreased roughly linearly as age advanced.

A second PCR, run for about 7 to 11 cycles, used a sample-barcoded 5' primer plus a J-beta primer mix. One entry per CDR3 protein results from TCRdb running MiXCR on the 5' RACE reads. The profile shows 1,500,000 or so distinct CDR3 sequences, approximately 59% of them singletons. A remark on this clonotype: Its antigen remains unidentified. The germline gene is not matched at one end of the junction; a read error may be the cause.

Sequencing was carried out using blood. The gene calls are TRBV20-1 and TRBJ2-1; 8 bases line up with TRBD2. This clonotype was sampled from a man between 18 and 35 years old in good health. CDR3 protein: CSAKESGGFYNGQFF. The CDR3 nucleotides are TGCAGTGCCAAAGAAAGCGGGGGCTTTTACAATGGGCAGTTCTTC.